This entry is about one T cell receptor beta chain. The data belong to a study of siplizumab effects on memory and regulatory T cells. About 10^5 TCR templates were assayed per sample. Clones were sequenced by immunoSEQ multiplex PCR, and TCRdb holds only the in-frame ones, with some missing. The sample contains more than 45,000 clones, roughly 97% of which appear only once. The receptor comes from a human donor in good health. The specimen sequenced was naive CD4+ T cells sorted from blood.

The CDR3 spells CASSSPGGTSGRLRGTDTQYF. The CDR3 DNA reads TGTGCCAGCAGCTCGCCGGGCGGTACTAGCGGGAGGCTCAGAGGAACAGATACGCAGTATTTT. The chain links TRBV7-8 to TRBJ2-3; 12 positions match TRBD2. The length of the CDR3 is 21 residues. In germline, CDR1 is SGHVS, CDR2 FQNEAQ. Trimming cost V 4 bases and J 3 bases; bases outside gene matches: 20.